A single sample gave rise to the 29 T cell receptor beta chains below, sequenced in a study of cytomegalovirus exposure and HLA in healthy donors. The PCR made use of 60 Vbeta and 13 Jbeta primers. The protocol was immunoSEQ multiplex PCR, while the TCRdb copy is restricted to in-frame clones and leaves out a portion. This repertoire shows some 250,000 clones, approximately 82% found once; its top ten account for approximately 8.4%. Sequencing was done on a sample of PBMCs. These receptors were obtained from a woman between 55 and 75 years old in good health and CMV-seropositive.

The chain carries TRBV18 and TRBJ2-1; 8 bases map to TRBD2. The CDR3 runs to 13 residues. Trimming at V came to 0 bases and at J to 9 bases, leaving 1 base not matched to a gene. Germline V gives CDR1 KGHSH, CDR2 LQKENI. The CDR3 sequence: CASSPPGLGEQFF. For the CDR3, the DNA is TGTGCCAGCTCACCACCGGGACTAGGTGAGCAGTTCTTC.

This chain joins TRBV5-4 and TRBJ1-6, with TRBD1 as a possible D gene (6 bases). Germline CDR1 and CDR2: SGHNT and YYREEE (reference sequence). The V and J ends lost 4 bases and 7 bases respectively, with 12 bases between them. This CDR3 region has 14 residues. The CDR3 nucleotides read TGTGCCAGCAGCATAACTACAGGGAATTCACCCCTCCACTTT. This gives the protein CASSITTGNSPLHF.

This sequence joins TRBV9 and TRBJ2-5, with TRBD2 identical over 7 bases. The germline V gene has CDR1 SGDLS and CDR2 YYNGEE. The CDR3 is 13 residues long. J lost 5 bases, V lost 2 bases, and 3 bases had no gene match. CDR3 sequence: CASSVNSGETQYF. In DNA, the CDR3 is TGTGCCAGCAGCGTTAATAGCGGGGAGACCCAGTACTTC.

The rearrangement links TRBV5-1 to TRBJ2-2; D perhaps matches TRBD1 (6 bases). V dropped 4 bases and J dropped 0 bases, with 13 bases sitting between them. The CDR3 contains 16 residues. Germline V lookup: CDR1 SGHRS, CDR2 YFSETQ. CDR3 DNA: TGCGCCAGCAGCGCAGGACAGACCTCGAACACCGGGGAGCTGTTTTTT. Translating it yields CASSAGQTSNTGELFF.

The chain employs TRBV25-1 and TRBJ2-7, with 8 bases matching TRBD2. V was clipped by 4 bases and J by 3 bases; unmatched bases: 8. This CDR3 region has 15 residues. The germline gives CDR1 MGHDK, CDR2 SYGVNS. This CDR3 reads CASSVTGRGNYEQYF. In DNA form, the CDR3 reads TGTGCCAGCAGTGTCACCGGGAGGGGTAACTACGAGCAGTACTTC.

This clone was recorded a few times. The CDR3 sequence: CASSLYRMETQYF. As DNA, the CDR3 is TGTGCCAGCAGCTTATACAGGATGGAGACCCAGTACTTC. J is TRBJ2-5 and V is TRBV7-9; a weak D match, TRBD1 (5 bases). V was clipped by 2 bases and J by 5 bases, with 9 bases between them. Germline-derived CDR1 and CDR2 are SEHNR and FQNEAQ (reference sequence). The CDR3 is 13 residues long.

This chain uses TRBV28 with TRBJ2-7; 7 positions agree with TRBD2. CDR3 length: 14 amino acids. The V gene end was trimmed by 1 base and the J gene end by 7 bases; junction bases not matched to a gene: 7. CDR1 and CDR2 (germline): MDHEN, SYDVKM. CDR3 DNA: TGTGCCAGCAGTTTATTGGGGGGGTCAGGGGAGCAGTACTTC. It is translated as CASSLLGGSGEQYF.

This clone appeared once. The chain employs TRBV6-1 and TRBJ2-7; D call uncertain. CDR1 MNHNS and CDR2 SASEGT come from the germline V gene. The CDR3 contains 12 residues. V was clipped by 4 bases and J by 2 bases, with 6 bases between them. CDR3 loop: CASSVVTYEQYF. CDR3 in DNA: TGTGCCAGCAGTGTAGTTACCTACGAGCAGTACTTC.

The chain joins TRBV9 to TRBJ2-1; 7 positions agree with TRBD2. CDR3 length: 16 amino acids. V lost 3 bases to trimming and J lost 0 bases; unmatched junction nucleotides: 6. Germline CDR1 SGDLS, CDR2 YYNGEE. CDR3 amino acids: CASSALAGSSYNEQFF. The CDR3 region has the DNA TGTGCCAGCAGCGCATTAGCGGGTAGCTCCTACAATGAGCAGTTCTTC.

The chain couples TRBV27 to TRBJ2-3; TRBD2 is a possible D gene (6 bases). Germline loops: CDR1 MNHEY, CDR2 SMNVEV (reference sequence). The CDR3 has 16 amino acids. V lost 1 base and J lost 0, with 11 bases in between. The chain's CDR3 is CASSLLRGTSTDTQYF. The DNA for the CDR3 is TGTGCCAGCAGTTTATTAAGAGGGACTAGCACAGATACGCAGTATTTT.

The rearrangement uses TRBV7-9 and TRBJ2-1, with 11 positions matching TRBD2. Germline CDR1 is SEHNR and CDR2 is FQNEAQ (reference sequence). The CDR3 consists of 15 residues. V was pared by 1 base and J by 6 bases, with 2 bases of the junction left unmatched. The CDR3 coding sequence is TGTGCCAGCAGCTTAGGGGGGACTAGCGGCAATGAGCAGTTCTTC. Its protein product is CASSLGGTSGNEQFF.

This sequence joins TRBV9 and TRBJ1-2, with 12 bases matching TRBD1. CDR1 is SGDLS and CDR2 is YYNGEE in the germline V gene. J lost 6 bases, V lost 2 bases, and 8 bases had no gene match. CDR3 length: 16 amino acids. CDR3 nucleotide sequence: TGTGCCAGCAGCGTTTCTAGGGACAGGGGGCAAGATGGCTACACCTTC. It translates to CASSVSRDRGQDGYTF.

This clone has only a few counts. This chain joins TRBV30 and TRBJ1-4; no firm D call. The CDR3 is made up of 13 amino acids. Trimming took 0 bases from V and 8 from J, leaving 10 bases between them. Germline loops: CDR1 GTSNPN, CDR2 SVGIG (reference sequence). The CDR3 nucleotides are TGTGCCTGGAGTGTACGGGTACGAGAAAAACTGTTTTTT. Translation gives CAWSVRVREKLFF.

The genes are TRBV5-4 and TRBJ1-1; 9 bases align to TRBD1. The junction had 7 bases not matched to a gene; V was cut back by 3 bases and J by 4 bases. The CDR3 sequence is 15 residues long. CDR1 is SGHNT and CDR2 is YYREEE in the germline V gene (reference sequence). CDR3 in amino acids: CASSSKQGAFTEAFF. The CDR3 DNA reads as TGTGCCAGCAGCTCGAAACAGGGGGCTTTCACTGAAGCTTTCTTT.

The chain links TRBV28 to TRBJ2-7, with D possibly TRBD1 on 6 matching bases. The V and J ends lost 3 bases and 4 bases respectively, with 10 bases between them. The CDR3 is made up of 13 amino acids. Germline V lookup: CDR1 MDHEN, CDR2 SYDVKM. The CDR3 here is CASSFHTGYEQYF. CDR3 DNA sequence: TGTGCCAGCAGTTTCCATACAGGGTACGAGCAGTACTTC. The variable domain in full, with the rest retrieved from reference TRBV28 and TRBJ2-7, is DVKVTQSSRYLVKRTGEKVFLECVQDMDHENMFWYRQDPGLGLRLIYFSYDVKMKEKGDIPEGYSVSREKKERFSLILESASTNQTSMYLCASSFHTGYEQYFGPGTRLTVT.

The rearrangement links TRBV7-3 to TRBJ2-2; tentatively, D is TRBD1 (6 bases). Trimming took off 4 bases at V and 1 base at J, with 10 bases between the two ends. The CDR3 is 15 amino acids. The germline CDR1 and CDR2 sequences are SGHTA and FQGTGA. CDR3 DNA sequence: TGTGCCAGCAGCTCAGGGGCGCTGAACACCGGGGAGCTGTTTTTT. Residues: CASSSGALNTGELFF.

As DNA, the CDR3 is TGTGCCAGCAGGGCGGGACAGGCCCGCTCGTACACTGAAGCTTTCTTT. Its translation: CASRAGQARSYTEAFF. This chain links TRBV27 with TRBJ1-1; 8 nucleotides match TRBD1. The V and J ends lost 6 bases and 3 bases, in that order; junction bases with no gene match: 12. Germline CDR1 is MNHEY and CDR2 is SMNVEV (reference sequence). There are 16 residues in the CDR3.

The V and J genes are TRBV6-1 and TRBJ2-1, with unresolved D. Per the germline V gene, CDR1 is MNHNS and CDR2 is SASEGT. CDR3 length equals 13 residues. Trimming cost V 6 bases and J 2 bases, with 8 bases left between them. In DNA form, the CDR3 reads TGTGCCAGCAGCCCATGGCCCTACAATGAGCAGTTCTTC. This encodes CASSPWPYNEQFF.

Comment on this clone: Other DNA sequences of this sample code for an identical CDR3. CDR3 in DNA: TGTGCCAGCAGCTTAAGGGGTAACTATGGCTACACCTTC. Residues: CASSLRGNYGYTF. The J gene is TRBJ1-2, the V gene TRBV7-9, with D maybe TRBD1 (5 bases). CDR1 is SEHNR and CDR2 is FQNEAQ in the germline V gene (reference sequence). This CDR3 has 13 residues. V was pared by 2 bases and J by 1 base, with 5 bases between.

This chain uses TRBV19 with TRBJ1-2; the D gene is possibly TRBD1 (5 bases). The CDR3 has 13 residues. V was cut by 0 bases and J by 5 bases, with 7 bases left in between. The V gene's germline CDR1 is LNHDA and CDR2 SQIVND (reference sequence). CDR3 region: CASSIDKGYGYTF. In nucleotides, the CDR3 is TGTGCCAGTAGTATAGATAAGGGGTATGGCTACACCTTC.

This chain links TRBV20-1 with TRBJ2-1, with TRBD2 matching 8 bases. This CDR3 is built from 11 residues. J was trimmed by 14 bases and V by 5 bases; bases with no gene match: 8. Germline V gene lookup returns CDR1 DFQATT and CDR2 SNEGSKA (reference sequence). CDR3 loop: CSAVQRERKFF. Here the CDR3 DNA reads TGCAGTGCTGTACAGCGGGAGAGAAAGTTCTTC.

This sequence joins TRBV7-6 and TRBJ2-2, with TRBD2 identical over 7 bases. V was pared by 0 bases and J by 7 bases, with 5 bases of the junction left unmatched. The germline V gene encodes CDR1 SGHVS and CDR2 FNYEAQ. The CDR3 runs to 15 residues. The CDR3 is CASSLATSGNGELFF. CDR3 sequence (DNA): TGTGCCAGCAGCTTAGCGACCAGCGGGAACGGGGAGCTGTTTTTT. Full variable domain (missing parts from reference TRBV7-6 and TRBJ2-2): GAGVSQSPRYKVTKRGQDVALRCDPISGHVSLYWYRQALGQGPEFLTYFNYEAQQDKSGLPNDRFSAERPEGSISTLTIQRTEQRDSAMYRCASSLATSGNGELFFGEGSRLTVL.

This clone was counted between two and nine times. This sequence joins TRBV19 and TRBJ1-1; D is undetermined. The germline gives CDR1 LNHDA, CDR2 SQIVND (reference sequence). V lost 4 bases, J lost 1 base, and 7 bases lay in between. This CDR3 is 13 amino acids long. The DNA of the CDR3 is TGTGCCAGTAGTAGTGCAGAGAACACTGAAGCTTTCTTT. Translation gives CASSSAENTEAFF.

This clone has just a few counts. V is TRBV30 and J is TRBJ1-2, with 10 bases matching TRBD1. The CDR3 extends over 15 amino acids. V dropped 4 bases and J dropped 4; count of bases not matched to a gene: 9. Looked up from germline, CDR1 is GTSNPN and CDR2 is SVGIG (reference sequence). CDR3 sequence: CAWKGDRGERYGYTF. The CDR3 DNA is TGTGCCTGGAAGGGGGACAGGGGAGAGCGCTATGGCTACACCTTC. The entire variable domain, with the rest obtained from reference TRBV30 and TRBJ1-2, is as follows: SQTIHQWPATLVQPVGSPLSLECTVEGTSNPNLYWYRQAAGRGLQLLFYSVGIGQISSEVPQNLSASRPQDRQFILSSKKLLLSDSGFYLCAWKGDRGERYGYTFGSGTRLTVV.

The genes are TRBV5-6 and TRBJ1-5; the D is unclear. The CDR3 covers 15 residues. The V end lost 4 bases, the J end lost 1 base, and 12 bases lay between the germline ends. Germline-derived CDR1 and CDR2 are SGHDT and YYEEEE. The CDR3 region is CASSPMAGSNQPQHF. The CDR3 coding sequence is TGTGCCAGCAGCCCTATGGCGGGGAGCAATCAGCCCCAGCATTTT.

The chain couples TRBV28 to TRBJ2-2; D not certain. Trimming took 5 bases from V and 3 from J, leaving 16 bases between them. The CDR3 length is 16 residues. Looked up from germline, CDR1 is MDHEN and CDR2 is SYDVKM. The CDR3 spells CASSPLAVSDTGELFF. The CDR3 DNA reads TGTGCCAGCAGTCCCCTCGCAGTTTCCGACACCGGGGAGCTGTTTTTT.

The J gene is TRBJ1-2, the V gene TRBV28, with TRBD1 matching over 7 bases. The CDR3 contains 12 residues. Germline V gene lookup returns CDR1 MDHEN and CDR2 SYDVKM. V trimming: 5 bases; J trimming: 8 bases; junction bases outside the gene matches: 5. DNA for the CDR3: TGTGCCAGCAGTAGTACAGGGGCCGGCTACACCTTC. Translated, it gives CASSSTGAGYTF.

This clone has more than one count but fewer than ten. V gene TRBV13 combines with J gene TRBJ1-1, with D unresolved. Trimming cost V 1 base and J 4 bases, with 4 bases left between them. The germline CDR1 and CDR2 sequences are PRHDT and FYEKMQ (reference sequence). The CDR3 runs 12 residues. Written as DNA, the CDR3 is TGTGCCAGCAGCTTAGTAGCCACTGAAGCTTTCTTT. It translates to CASSLVATEAFF.

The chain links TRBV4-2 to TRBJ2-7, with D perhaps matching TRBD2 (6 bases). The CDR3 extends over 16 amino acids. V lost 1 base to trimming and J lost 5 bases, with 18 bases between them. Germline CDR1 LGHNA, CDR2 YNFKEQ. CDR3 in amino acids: CASSQVLLRDRDEQYF. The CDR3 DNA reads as TGTGCCAGCAGCCAAGTGCTCCTGCGGGATAGGGACGAGCAGTACTTC.